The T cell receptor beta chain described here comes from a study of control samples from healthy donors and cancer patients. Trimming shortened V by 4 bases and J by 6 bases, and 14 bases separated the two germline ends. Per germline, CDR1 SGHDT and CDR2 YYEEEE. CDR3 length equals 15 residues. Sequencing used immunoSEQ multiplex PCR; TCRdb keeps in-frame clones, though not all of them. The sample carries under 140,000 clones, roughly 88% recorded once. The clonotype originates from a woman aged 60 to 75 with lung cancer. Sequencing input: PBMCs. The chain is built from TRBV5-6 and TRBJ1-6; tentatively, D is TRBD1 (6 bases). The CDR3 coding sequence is TGTGCCAGCAGCCTGACAGGAGTGACTAATTCACCCCTCCACTTT. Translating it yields CASSLTGVTNSPLHF.